The clone carrying this T cell receptor (beta chain) showed up just a few times. Per germline, CDR1 SGHVS and CDR2 FNYEAQ. This CDR3 is 15 amino acids long. V was shortened by 0 bases and J by 9 bases, with 12 bases between the two germline ends. The sample comes from a study of TIL therapy for anti-PD-1-resistant metastatic lung cancer. Study overall: Most patients had lung adenocarcinoma.

Time point given: pre-treatment sample, taken before nivolumab and TIL therapy. The immunoSEQ assay was v3. Survey-level samples got around 2.1 million read pairs; deep-level samples got roughly 5-6 million. Clones were sequenced by immunoSEQ multiplex PCR, and TCRdb holds only the in-frame ones, with some missing. The sample comprises 55,000 to 65,000 clones, over 70% of which are singletons, and 1.8% rests with the top ten. Sample: blood, taken at baseline. The rearrangement joins TRBV7-6 to TRBJ1-6; unclear D gene. The receptor comes from a person aged 25 to 80 with non-small cell lung cancer. The CDR3 loop is CASSLAEGRGSPLHF. CDR3 nucleotides: TGTGCCAGCAGCTTAGCGGAGGGTCGTGGTTCACCCCTCCACTTT.